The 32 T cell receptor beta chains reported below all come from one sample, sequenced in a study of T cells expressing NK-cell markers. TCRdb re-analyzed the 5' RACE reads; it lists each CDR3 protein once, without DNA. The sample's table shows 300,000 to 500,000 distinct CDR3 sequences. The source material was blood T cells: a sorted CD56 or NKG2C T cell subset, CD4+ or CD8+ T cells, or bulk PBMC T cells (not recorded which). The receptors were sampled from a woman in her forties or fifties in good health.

CDR3 residues: CASSVQGAGEQFF. The chain joins TRBV7-8 to TRBJ2-1; TCRdb indicates TRBD1, and absent DNA this call remains unverified. The CDR3 loop spans 13 amino acids. The germline CDR1 and CDR2 sequences are SGHVS and FQNEAQ.

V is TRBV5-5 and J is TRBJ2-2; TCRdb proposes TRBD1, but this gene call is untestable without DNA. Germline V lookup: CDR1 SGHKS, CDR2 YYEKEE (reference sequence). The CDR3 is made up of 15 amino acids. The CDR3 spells CASSLGGIDTGELFF.

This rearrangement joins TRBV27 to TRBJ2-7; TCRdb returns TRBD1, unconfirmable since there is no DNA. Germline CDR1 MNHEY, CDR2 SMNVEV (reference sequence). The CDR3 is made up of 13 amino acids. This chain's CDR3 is CASSRDPRNEQYF.

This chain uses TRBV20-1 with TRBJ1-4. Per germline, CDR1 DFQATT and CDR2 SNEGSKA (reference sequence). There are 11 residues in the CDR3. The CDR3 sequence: CSARVYEKLFF.

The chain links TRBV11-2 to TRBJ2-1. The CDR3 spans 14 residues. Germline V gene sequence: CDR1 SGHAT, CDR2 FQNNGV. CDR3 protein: CASSPDWSYNEQFF.

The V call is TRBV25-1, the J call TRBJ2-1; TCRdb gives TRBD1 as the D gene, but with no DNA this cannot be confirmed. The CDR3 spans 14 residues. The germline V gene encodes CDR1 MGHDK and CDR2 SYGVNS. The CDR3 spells CASSNPLEYNEQFF.

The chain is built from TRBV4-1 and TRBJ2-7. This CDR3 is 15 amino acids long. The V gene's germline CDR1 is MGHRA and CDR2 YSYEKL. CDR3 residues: CASSQATGLRQEQYF.

Here the CDR3 reads CASGGSDTYNEQFF. The V and J genes are TRBV5-1 and TRBJ2-1; TCRdb's D call, TRBD2, is unchecked because there is no DNA. The CDR3 is 14 amino acids. CDR1 is SGHRS and CDR2 is YFSETQ in the germline V gene.

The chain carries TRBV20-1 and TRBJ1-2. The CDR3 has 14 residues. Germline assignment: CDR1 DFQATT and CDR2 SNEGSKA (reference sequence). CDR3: CSARDRGRNYGYTF.

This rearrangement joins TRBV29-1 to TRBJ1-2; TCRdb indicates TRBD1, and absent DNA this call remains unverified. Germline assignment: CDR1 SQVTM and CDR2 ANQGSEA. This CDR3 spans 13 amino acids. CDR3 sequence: CSVTPGMTGVYTF.

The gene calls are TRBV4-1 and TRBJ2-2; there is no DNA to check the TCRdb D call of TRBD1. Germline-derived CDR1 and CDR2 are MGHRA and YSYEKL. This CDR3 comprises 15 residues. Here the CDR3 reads CASSPTVRGVGELFF.

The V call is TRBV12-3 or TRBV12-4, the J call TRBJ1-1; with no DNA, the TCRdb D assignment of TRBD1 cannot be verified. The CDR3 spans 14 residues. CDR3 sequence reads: CASRETGTFTEAFF.

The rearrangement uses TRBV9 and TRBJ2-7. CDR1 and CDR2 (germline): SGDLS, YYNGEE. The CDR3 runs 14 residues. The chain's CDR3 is CASSKREGPYEQYF.

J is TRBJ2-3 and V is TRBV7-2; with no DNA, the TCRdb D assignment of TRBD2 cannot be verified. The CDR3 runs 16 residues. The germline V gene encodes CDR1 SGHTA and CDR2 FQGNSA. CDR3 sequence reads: CASSLGLPTSTDTQYF.

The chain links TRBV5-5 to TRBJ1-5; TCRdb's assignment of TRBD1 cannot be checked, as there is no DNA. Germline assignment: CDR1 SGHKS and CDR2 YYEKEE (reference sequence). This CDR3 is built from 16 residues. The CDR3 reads CASSMNPSWTDQPQHF.

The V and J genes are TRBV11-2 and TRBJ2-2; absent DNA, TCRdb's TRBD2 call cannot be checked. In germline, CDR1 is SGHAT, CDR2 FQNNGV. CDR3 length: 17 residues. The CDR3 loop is CASTPGGLAGAAGELFF.

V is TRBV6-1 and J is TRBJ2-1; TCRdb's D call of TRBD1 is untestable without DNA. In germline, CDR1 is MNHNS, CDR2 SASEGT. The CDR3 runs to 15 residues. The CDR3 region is CASAVEGGSYNEQFF.

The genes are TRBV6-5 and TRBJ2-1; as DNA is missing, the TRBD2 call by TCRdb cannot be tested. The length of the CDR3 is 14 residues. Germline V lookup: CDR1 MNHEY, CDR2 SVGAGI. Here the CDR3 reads CASRGAGGPNEQFF.

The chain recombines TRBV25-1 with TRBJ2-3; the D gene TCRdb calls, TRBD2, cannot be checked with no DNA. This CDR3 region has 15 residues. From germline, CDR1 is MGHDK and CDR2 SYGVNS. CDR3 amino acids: CASRRAGTRTDTQYF.

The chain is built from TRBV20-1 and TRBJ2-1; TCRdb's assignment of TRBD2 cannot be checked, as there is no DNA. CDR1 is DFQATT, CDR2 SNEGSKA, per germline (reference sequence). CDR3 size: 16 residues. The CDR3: CSARRLAGVSVDEQFF.

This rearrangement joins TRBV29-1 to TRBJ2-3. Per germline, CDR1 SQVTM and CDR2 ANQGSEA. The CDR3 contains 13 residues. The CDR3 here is CSVDAVVADTQYF.

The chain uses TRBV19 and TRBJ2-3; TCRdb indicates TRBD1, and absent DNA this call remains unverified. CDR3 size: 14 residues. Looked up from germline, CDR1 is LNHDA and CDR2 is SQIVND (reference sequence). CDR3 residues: CASLDRGQTDTQYF.

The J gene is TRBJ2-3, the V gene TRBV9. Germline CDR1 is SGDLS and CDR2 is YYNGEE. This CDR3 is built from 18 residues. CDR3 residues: CASSSRRSELRDTDTQYF. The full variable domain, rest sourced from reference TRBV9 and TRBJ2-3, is DSGVTQTPKHLITATGQRVTLRCSPRSGDLSVYWYQQSLDQGLQFLIQYYNGEERAKGNILERFSAQQFPDLHSELNLSSLELGDSALYFCASSSRRSELRDTDTQYFGPGTRLTVL.

CDR3 residues: CASSFFPSLYTF. V is TRBV12-3 or TRBV12-4 and J is TRBJ1-2; lacking DNA, the TRBD1 call made by TCRdb goes unchecked. This CDR3 is built from 12 residues.

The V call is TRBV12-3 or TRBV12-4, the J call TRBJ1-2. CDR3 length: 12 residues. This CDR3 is CASTDNSNGYTF.

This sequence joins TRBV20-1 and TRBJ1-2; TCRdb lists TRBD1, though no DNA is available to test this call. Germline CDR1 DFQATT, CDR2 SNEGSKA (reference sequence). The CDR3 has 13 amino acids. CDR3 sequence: CSARGTLGAGYTF.

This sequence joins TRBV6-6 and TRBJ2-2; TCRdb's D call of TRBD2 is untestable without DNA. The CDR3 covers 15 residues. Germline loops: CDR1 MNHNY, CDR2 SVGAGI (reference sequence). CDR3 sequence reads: CASSYSASGLEELFF.

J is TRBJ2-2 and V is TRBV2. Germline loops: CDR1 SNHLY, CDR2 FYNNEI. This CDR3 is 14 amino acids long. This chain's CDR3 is CASSEAKNTGELFF. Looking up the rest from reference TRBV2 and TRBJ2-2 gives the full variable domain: EPEVTQTPSHQVTQMGQEVILRCVPISNHLYFYWYRQILGQKVEFLVSFYNNEISEKSEIFDDQFSVERPDGSNFTLKIRSTKLEDSAMYFCASSEAKNTGELFFGEGSRLTVL.

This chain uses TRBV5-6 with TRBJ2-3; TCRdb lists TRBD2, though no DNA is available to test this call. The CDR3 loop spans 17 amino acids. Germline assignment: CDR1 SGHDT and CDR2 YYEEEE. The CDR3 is CASSLVTSGRSTDTQYF.

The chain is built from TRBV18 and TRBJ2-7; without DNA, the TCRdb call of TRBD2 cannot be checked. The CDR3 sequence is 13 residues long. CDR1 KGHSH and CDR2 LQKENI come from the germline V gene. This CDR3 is CASSLSTRMEQYF.

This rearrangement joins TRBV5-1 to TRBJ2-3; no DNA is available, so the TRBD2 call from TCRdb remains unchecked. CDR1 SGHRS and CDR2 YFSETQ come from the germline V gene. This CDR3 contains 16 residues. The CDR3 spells CASSPGLAGGTDTQYF. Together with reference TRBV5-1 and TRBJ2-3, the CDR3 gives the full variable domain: KAGVTQTPRYLIKTRGQQVTLSCSPISGHRSVSWYQQTPGQGLQFLFEYFSETQRNKGNFPGRFSGRQFSNSRSEMNVSTLELGDSALYLCASSPGLAGGTDTQYFGPGTRLTVL.

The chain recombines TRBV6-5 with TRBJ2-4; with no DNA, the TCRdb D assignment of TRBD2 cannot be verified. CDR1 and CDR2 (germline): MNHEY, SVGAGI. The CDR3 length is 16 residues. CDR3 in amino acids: CASSPRGRALGNIQYF.